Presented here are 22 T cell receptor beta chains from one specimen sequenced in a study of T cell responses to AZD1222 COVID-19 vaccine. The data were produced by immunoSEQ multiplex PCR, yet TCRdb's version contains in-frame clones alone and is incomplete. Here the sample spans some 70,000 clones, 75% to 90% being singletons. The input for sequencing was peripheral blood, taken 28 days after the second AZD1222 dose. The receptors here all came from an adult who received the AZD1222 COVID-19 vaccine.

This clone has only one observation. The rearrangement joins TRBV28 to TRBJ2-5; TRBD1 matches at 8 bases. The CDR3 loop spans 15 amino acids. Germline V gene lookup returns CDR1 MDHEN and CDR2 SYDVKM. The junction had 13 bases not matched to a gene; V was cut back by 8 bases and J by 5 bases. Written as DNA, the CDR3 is TGTGCCAGCTCATCTGGGACAGGTCCCCGGGAGACCCAGTACTTC. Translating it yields CASSSGTGPRETQYF.

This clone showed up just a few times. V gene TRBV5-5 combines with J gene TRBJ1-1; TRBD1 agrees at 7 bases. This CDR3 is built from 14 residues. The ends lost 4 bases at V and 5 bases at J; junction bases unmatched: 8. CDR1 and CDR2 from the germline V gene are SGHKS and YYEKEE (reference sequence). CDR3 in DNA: TGTGCCAGCAGCAAACTTCAGGGGGGTACTGAAGCTTTCTTT. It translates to CASSKLQGGTEAFF.

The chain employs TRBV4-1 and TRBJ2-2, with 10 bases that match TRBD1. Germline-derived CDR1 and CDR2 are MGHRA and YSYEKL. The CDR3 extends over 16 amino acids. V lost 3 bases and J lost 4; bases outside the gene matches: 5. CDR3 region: CASSQRQGAGTGELFF. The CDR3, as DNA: TGCGCCAGCAGCCAGAGACAGGGGGCTGGCACCGGGGAGCTGTTTTTT.

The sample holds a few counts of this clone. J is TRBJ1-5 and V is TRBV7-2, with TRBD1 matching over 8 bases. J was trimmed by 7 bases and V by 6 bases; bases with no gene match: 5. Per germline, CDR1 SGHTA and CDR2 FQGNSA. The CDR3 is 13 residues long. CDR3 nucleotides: TGTGCCAGCAGGGGGACAGGACGGCAGCCCCAGCATTTT. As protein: CASRGTGRQPQHF.

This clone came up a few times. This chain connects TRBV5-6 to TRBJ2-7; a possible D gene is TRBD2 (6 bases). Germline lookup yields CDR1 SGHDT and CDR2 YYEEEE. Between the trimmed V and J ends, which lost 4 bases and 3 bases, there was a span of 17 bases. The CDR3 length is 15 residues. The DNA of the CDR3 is TGTGCCAGCAGCCCTGGAGGGGCGAGGGTCTACGAGCAGTACTTC. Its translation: CASSPGGARVYEQYF.

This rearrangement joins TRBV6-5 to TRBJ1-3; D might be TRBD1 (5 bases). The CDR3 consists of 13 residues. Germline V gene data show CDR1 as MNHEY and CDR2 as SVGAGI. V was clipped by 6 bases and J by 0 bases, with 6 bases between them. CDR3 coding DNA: TGTGCCAGCAGCGACAGCTCTGGAAACACCATATATTTT. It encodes CASSDSSGNTIYF.

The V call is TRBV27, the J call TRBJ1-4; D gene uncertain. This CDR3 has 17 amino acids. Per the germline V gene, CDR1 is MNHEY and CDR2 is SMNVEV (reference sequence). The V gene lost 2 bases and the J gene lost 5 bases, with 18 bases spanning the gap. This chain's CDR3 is CASSLSRSLTGNEKLFF. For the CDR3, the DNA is TGTGCCAGCAGTTTAAGTCGCAGCCTTACGGGAAATGAAAAACTGTTTTTT.

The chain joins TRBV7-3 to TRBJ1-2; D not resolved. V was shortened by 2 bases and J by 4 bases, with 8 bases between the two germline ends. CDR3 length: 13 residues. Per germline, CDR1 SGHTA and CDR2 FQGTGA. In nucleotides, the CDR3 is TGTGCCAGCAGCTTAGGACTGCGCTATGGCTACACCTTC. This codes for CASSLGLRYGYTF.

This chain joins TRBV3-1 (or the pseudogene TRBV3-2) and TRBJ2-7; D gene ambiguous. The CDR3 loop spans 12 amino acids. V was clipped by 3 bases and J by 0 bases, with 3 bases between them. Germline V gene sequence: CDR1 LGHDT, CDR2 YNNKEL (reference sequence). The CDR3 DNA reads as TGTGCCAGCAGCCAGATCTCCTACGAGCAGTACTTC. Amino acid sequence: CASSQISYEQYF.

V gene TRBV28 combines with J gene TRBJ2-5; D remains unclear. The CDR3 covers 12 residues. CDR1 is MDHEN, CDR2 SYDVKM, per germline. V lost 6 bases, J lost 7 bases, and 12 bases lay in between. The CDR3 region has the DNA TGTGCCAGCAGCCCGCCGGCCGGGACCCAGTACTTC. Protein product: CASSPPAGTQYF.

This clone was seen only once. The CDR3 DNA follows: TGCGCCAGCAGCCAAGGGGCAGGGGTGAAGAGAAATGAAAAACTGTTTTTT. Encoded protein: CASSQGAGVKRNEKLFF. The chain carries TRBV4-1 and TRBJ1-4; a weak D match, TRBD1 (6 bases). The germline V gene encodes CDR1 MGHRA and CDR2 YSYEKL. The CDR3 spans 17 residues. The V end was cut by 1 base, the J end by 5 bases, with 17 bases between.

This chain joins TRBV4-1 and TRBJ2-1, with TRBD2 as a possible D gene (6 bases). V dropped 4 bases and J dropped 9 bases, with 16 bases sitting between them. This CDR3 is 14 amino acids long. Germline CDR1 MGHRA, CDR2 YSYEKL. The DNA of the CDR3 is TGCGCCAGCAGCCTGACGGGGGACCCTCTTGAGCAGTTCTTC. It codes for CASSLTGDPLEQFF.

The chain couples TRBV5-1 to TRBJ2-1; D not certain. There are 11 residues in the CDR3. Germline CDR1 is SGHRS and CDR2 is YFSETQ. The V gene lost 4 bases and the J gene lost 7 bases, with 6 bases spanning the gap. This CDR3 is CASSVQNEQFF. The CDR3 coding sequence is TGCGCCAGCAGCGTTCAAAATGAGCAGTTCTTC.

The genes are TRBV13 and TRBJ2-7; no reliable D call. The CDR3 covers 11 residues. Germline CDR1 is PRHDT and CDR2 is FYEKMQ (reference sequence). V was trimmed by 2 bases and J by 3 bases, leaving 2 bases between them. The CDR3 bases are TGTGCCAGCAGCTTATTCTACGAGCAGTACTTC. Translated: CASSLFYEQYF.

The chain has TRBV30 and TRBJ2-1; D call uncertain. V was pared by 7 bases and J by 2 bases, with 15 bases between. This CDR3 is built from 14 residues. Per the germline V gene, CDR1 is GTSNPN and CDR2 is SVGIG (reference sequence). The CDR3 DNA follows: TGTGCCTCGTTTGGGATTGCGACCTACAATGAGCAGTTCTTC. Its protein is CASFGIATYNEQFF.

The CDR3 here is CASSYRGSLSNEQFF. The CDR3 nucleotides are TGTGCCAGCAGCTACAGGGGGTCCTTAAGCAATGAGCAGTTCTTC. The gene calls are TRBV5-4 and TRBJ2-1, with TRBD1 identical over 8 bases. In germline, CDR1 is SGHNT, CDR2 YYREEE (reference sequence). V dropped 3 bases and J dropped 6; count of bases not matched to a gene: 8. The CDR3 consists of 15 residues.

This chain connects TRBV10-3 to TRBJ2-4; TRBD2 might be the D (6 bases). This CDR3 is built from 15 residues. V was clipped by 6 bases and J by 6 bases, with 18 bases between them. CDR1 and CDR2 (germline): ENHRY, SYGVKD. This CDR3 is CAISRDPDSGNIQYF. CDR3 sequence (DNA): TGTGCCATCAGCCGGGACCCCGATAGCGGAAACATTCAGTACTTC.

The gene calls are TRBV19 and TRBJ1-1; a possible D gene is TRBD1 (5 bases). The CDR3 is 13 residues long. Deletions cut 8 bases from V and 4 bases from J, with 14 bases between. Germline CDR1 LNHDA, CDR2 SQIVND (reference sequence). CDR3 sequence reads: CASYGTPGTEAFF. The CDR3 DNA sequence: TGTGCCAGTTATGGGACTCCCGGCACTGAAGCTTTCTTT.

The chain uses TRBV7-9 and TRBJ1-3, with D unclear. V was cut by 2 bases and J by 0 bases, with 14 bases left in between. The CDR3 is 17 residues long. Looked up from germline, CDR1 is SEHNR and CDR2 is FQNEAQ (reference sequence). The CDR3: CASSLSPSRFSGNTIYF. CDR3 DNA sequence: TGTGCCAGCAGCTTATCCCCTTCGAGGTTCTCTGGAAACACCATATATTTT.

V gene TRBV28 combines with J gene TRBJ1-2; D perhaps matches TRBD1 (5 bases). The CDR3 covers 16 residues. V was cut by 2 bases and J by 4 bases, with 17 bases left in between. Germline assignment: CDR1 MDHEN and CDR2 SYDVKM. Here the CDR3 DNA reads TGTGCCAGCAGTTTAAGGTTCGGGGCGGACCGCTATGGCTACACCTTC. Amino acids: CASSLRFGADRYGYTF.

The CDR3 protein is CASRDRGRSYEQYF. The CDR3 nucleotides read TGTGCCAGCAGGGACAGGGGCAGGTCCTACGAGCAGTACTTC. V usage is TRBV11-2 and J usage is TRBJ2-7; 9 bases are shared with TRBD1. V trimming: 6 bases; J trimming: 1 base; junction bases outside the gene matches: 4. Per the germline V gene, CDR1 is SGHAT and CDR2 is FQNNGV. CDR3 length: 14 residues.

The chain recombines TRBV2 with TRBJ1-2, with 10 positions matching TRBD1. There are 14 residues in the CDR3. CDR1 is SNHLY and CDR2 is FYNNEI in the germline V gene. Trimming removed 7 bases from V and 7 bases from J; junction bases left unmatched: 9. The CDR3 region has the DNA TGTGCCAGCAACGGAGGGACAGGGGTGGGTGGCTACACCTTC. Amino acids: CASNGGTGVGGYTF.